The 32 T cell receptor beta chains below were found in one sample sequenced in a study of cytomegalovirus exposure and HLA in healthy donors. Repertoires were generated with immunoSEQ multiplex PCR, while TCRdb's copy carries only in-frame clones and drops some. Counted here are over 200,000 clones, around 87% occurring once; the ten biggest clones make up 2% to 2.5%. The sequencing sample was made of PBMCs. These receptors were taken from a woman between 18 and 30 years old in good health and CMV-seropositive.

The V and J genes are TRBV19 and TRBJ1-2; D remains unclear. This CDR3 comprises 16 residues. Trimming took off 1 base at V and 3 bases at J, with 15 bases between the two ends. Germline lookup yields CDR1 LNHDA and CDR2 SQIVND (reference sequence). In DNA form, the CDR3 reads TGTGCCAGTAGTATAGTACCACCAAACCGGGACTATGGCTACACCTTC. Encoded protein: CASSIVPPNRDYGYTF. Based on the CDR3 plus reference TRBV19 and TRBJ1-2, the full variable domain is DGGITQSPKYLFRKEGQNVTLSCEQNLNHDAMYWYRQDPGQGLRLIYYSQIVNDFQKGDIAEGYSVSREKKESFPLTVTSAQKNPTAFYLCASSIVPPNRDYGYTFGSGTRLTVV.

The V gene is TRBV10-1, the J gene TRBJ2-2, with TRBD1 matching over 8 bases. Trimming removed 3 bases from V and 4 bases from J; junction bases left unmatched: 10. This CDR3 is 17 amino acids long. From germline, CDR1 is WNHNN and CDR2 SYGVQD (reference sequence). In nucleotides, the CDR3 is TGCGCCAGCAGTGATAATAGGAACAGGGGGTTCACCGGGGAGCTGTTTTTT. It yields the protein CASSDNRNRGFTGELFF.

The V and J genes are TRBV6-5 and TRBJ2-7; 12 bases align to TRBD1. Germline lookup yields CDR1 MNHEY and CDR2 SVGAGI. The V and J ends lost 4 bases and 7 bases, in that order; junction bases with no gene match: 8. This CDR3 is 15 amino acids long. CDR3 sequence reads: CASSSGTGGRREQYF. The CDR3 bases are TGTGCCAGCAGTTCTGGGACAGGGGGCCGAAGGGAGCAGTACTTC.

This clone was seen once. This chain joins TRBV29-1 and TRBJ2-6, with TRBD2 as a possible D gene (6 bases). V dropped 6 bases and J dropped 2 bases, with 11 bases sitting between them. CDR3 length: 14 amino acids. Germline lookup yields CDR1 SQVTM and CDR2 ANQGSEA. The CDR3 nucleotides are TGCAGCGTGGGGCGGGGACCTGGGGCCAACGTCCTGACTTTC. It specifies CSVGRGPGANVLTF.

This clone has a single count. V gene TRBV5-1 combines with J gene TRBJ2-7; TRBD2 agrees at 13 bases. V was clipped by 7 bases and J by 3 bases; unmatched bases: 10. CDR3 length: 16 residues. Germline V gene data show CDR1 as SGHRS and CDR2 as YFSETQ. CDR3 protein: CASGAGTSGDIYEQYF. CDR3 bases: TGCGCCAGCGGTGCCGGGACTAGCGGGGATATCTACGAGCAGTACTTC. Drawing the rest from reference TRBV5-1 and TRBJ2-7, the complete variable domain is KAGVTQTPRYLIKTRGQQVTLSCSPISGHRSVSWYQQTPGQGLQFLFEYFSETQRNKGNFPGRFSGRQFSNSRSEMNVSTLELGDSALYLCASGAGTSGDIYEQYFGPGTRLTVT.

V and J are TRBV29-1 and TRBJ1-2; 7 nucleotides agree with TRBD1. Looked up from germline, CDR1 is SQVTM and CDR2 is ANQGSEA. Unmatched junction bases numbered 15, after V lost 3 bases and J lost 8 bases. The CDR3 runs to 15 residues. The CDR3 loop reads CSVELRGQDYGGYTF. The CDR3 region has the DNA TGCAGCGTTGAGCTTAGGGGGCAGGATTACGGGGGCTACACCTTC.

The rearrangement joins TRBV27 to TRBJ1-5, with D maybe TRBD1 (6 bases). The CDR3 runs to 15 residues. CDR1 is MNHEY, CDR2 SMNVEV, per germline (reference sequence). V was clipped by 5 bases and J by 3 bases, with 14 bases between them. The CDR3 DNA sequence: TGTGCCAGCAGTCACACCGGGGGGGCCAATCAGCCCCAGCATTTT. This translates into CASSHTGGANQPQHF.

This clone was recorded only once. The rearrangement uses TRBV29-1 and TRBJ2-6; the match to TRBD1 covers 11 bases. The CDR3 extends over 17 amino acids. Per the germline V gene, CDR1 is SQVTM and CDR2 is ANQGSEA. V shed 4 bases and J 2 bases; nucleotides not matched to a gene: 7. The CDR3 coding sequence is TGCAGCGTTGTGGGGACAGGGGGGTTTGCTGGGGCCAACGTCCTGACTTTC. The encoded protein is CSVVGTGGFAGANVLTF.

V and J are TRBV9 and TRBJ2-3; D gene unclear. Trimming removed 2 bases at V and 4 bases at J, with 8 bases between. This CDR3 spans 13 amino acids. Germline CDR1 reads SGDLS; CDR2 reads YYNGEE. CDR3 DNA sequence: TGTGCCAGCAGCGTGGGCCCTTCAGATACGCAGTATTTT. Translated: CASSVGPSDTQYF.

The J gene is TRBJ1-2, the V gene TRBV5-1, with 8 bases identical to TRBD1. Germline V gene sequence: CDR1 SGHRS, CDR2 YFSETQ. After removal of 4 bases from V and 3 bases from J, the junction contained 11 bases not matched to a gene. This CDR3 comprises 16 residues. The CDR3 DNA reads TGCGCCAGCAGCCTGCCCAGGACAGGGTCGGACTATGGCTACACCTTC. The encoded protein is CASSLPRTGSDYGYTF.

This clone came up once. The chain joins TRBV5-1 to TRBJ2-2; 7 nucleotides match TRBD1. The CDR3 totals 17 residues. V gave up 3 bases and J gave up 1 base; unmatched junction bases: 9. CDR1 and CDR2 (germline): SGHRS, YFSETQ. In nucleotides, the CDR3 is TGCGCCAGCAGCTCACAACTAGGGACAGTGAACACCGGGGAGCTGTTTTTT. It encodes CASSSQLGTVNTGELFF.

The CDR3 DNA is TGCGCCAGCAGCTTTTGGACAGGGGCGACTGAAGCTTTCTTT. Its translation: CASSFWTGATEAFF. The genes are TRBV5-1 and TRBJ1-1, with 9 positions matching TRBD1. The CDR3 spans 14 residues. Germline trimming cut 2 bases from V and 5 bases from J; bases unmatched to any gene: 4. Germline V gives CDR1 SGHRS, CDR2 YFSETQ.

The gene calls are TRBV28 and TRBJ1-1; TRBD1 aligns across 7 bases. The CDR3 is made up of 18 amino acids. Unmatched junction bases numbered 16, after V lost 6 bases and J lost 0 bases. Germline CDR1 reads MDHEN; CDR2 reads SYDVKM. This chain's CDR3 is CASSLGSYRGVMNTEAFF. The CDR3 DNA sequence: TGTGCCAGCAGCTTAGGCTCTTACAGGGGAGTAATGAACACTGAAGCTTTCTTT.

V usage is TRBV6-5 and J usage is TRBJ1-1; D remains unclear. The CDR3 sequence is 12 residues long. V shed 6 bases and J shed 7 bases, with 12 bases lying between them. Germline-derived CDR1 and CDR2 are MNHEY and SVGAGI. CDR3 loop: CASRIPGNEAFF. In nucleotides, the CDR3 is TGTGCCAGCAGAATACCGGGGAATGAAGCTTTCTTT.

The chain joins TRBV6-6 to TRBJ2-3; 7 bases agree with TRBD2. The germline V gene has CDR1 MNHNY and CDR2 SVGAGI (reference sequence). CDR3 length: 16 amino acids. V lost 0 bases to trimming and J lost 6 bases; unmatched junction nucleotides: 9. CDR3 sequence reads: CASSYSGLGGLDTQYF. CDR3 sequence (DNA): TGTGCCAGCAGTTACTCCGGACTAGGAGGCCTGGATACGCAGTATTTT.

This chain connects TRBV10-2 to TRBJ1-5, with D uncertain. From germline, CDR1 is WSHSY and CDR2 SAAADI. The germline V and J ends were trimmed by 1 base and 0 bases, with 10 bases remaining between them. This CDR3 is built from 16 residues. The CDR3 loop is CASSEFLQNSNQPQHF. For the CDR3, the DNA is TGCGCCAGCAGTGAGTTTCTCCAGAATAGCAATCAGCCCCAGCATTTT.

The chain uses TRBV5-1 and TRBJ2-1; D possibly corresponds to TRBD1 (5 bases). Germline-derived CDR1 and CDR2 are SGHRS and YFSETQ. This CDR3 region has 18 residues. Between the trimmed V and J ends, which lost 0 bases and 0 bases, there was a span of 16 bases. CDR3 sequence reads: CASSLGGYGASSYNEQFF. The CDR3 region has the DNA TGCGCCAGCAGCTTGGGGGGCTATGGAGCGAGCTCCTACAATGAGCAGTTCTTC.

This clone was observed a handful of times. The chain links TRBV7-9 to TRBJ2-7; 8 bases map to TRBD1. CDR3 length equals 13 residues. V dropped 4 bases and J dropped 4; count of bases not matched to a gene: 3. CDR1 is SEHNR, CDR2 FQNEAQ, per germline (reference sequence). Here the CDR3 DNA reads TGTGCCAGCAGCTCCAGGGGGCCGTACGAGCAGTACTTC. This sequence encodes CASSSRGPYEQYF.

The J gene is TRBJ2-5, the V gene TRBV27; 10 bases line up with TRBD2. The CDR3 sequence is 15 residues long. CDR1 and CDR2 from the germline V gene are MNHEY and SMNVEV (reference sequence). V was clipped by 2 bases and J by 0 bases; unmatched bases: 0. For the CDR3, the DNA is TGTGCCAGCAGTTTAACTAGCGGGAACCAAGAGACCCAGTACTTC. It specifies CASSLTSGNQETQYF.

The chain combines TRBV5-4 with TRBJ1-2; weak D call: TRBD1 (5 bases). Germline CDR1 is SGHNT and CDR2 is YYREEE (reference sequence). CDR3 length: 14 amino acids. The germline V and J ends were trimmed by 0 bases and 7 bases, with 13 bases remaining between them. CDR3 sequence reads: CASSLARGSRGYTF. CDR3 nucleotides: TGTGCCAGCAGCTTGGCCCGGGGGAGCCGTGGCTACACCTTC.

V gene TRBV2 combines with J gene TRBJ2-6; perhaps TRBD1 as D (6 bases). The CDR3 is made up of 15 amino acids. Germline loops: CDR1 SNHLY, CDR2 FYNNEI. Trimming removed 9 bases at V and 0 bases at J, with 12 bases between. Here the CDR3 reads CARQGASSGANVLTF. Written as DNA, the CDR3 is TGTGCCAGACAGGGCGCTAGCTCTGGGGCCAACGTCCTGACTTTC.

This clone was counted a single time. The rearrangement joins TRBV5-4 to TRBJ2-3, with a possible D match to TRBD2 (6 bases). Germline V lookup: CDR1 SGHNT, CDR2 YYREEE (reference sequence). V was pared by 5 bases and J by 2 bases, with 15 bases between. The CDR3 is made up of 15 amino acids. The CDR3 nucleotides read TGTGCCAGCAGACAGATTAGCGGTACCACAGATACGCAGTATTTT. Encoded protein: CASRQISGTTDTQYF.

The rearrangement joins TRBV6-5 to TRBJ1-2; 7 bases are shared with TRBD1. CDR3 size: 15 residues. With V trimmed by 5 bases and J by 4 bases, 10 bases remained unmatched. Germline V gives CDR1 MNHEY, CDR2 SVGAGI. This chain's CDR3 is CASSQQGLDIYGYTF. The CDR3 nucleotides read TGTGCCAGCAGTCAACAGGGGCTAGATATCTATGGCTACACCTTC.

The chain combines TRBV29-1 with TRBJ1-2; 8 bases are shared with TRBD1. CDR1 SQVTM and CDR2 ANQGSEA come from the germline V gene. V shed 7 bases and J 5 bases; nucleotides not matched to a gene: 15. The CDR3 contains 15 residues. The CDR3 here is CSAPPLGQEGYGYTF. Written as DNA, the CDR3 is TGCAGCGCCCCTCCCTTGGGACAGGAGGGGTATGGCTACACCTTC.

The rearrangement links TRBV5-3 to TRBJ2-1; the match to TRBD1 covers 7 bases. TRBV5-3 is filed as an ORF, its function uncertain. The V segment lost 1 base and the J segment 8 bases; nucleotides outside the gene matches: 9. There are 15 residues in the CDR3. The CDR3 reads CARSLTKGAVDEQFF. Written as DNA, the CDR3 is TGTGCCAGAAGCTTGACCAAGGGGGCGGTCGATGAGCAGTTCTTC.

V and J are TRBV9 and TRBJ2-1; 8 bases are a match to TRBD2. Germline CDR1 SGDLS, CDR2 YYNGEE. Trimming took 0 bases from V and 0 from J; bases not matched to a gene: 2. The length of the CDR3 is 16 residues. In DNA, the CDR3 is TGTGCCAGCAGCGTAGAAAGCGGGAGCTCCTACAATGAGCAGTTCTTC. It is translated as CASSVESGSSYNEQFF.

The J gene is TRBJ2-2, the V gene TRBV11-1, with 9 bases aligning to TRBD1. Losses at the gene ends were 4 bases for V and 8 bases for J; bases not matched to a gene: 5. The germline V gene has CDR1 SGHAT and CDR2 FQDESV (reference sequence). CDR3 length: 14 amino acids. The CDR3 protein is CASSSNRGLGELFF. The CDR3 DNA reads as TGTGCCAGCAGCTCAAACAGGGGGCTAGGGGAGCTGTTTTTT.

This rearrangement joins TRBV5-1 to TRBJ1-5; TRBD1 is a possible D gene (6 bases). Germline values: CDR1 SGHRS, CDR2 YFSETQ. CDR3 size: 18 residues. Trimming left V 3 bases short and J 0 bases short, with 19 bases between. CDR3 residues: CASSSGVSGDYSNQPQHF. CDR3 coding DNA: TGCGCCAGCAGCTCGGGCGTCTCAGGGGATTATAGCAATCAGCCCCAGCATTTT.

V gene TRBV25-1 combines with J gene TRBJ2-7; 8 bases agree with TRBD1. V trimming: 4 bases; J trimming: 4 bases; junction bases outside the gene matches: 9. Germline assignment: CDR1 MGHDK and CDR2 SYGVNS. The CDR3 sequence is 15 residues long. CDR3 coding DNA: TGTGCCAGCAGTGGCCGGGACAGGAGCGGTTACGAGCAGTACTTC. Amino acids: CASSGRDRSGYEQYF.

The chain is built from TRBV6-1 and TRBJ2-7; a weak D match, TRBD2 (5 bases). Germline CDR1 and CDR2: MNHNS and SASEGT. V lost 5 bases, J lost 6 bases, and 14 bases lay in between. CDR3 size: 13 residues. The CDR3 is CASSSSTGFEQYF. CDR3 bases: TGTGCCAGCAGTTCCTCGACGGGGTTCGAGCAGTACTTC.

This chain uses TRBV28 with TRBJ2-3; weak D call: TRBD2 (6 bases). CDR3 length: 15 residues. Trimming left V 3 bases short and J 0 bases short, with 10 bases between. Looked up from germline, CDR1 is MDHEN and CDR2 is SYDVKM. The CDR3 nucleotides are TGTGCCAGCAGTTTGGGGGGAGGAAGCACAGATACGCAGTATTTT. Protein: CASSLGGGSTDTQYF.

The chain's CDR3 is CASSLDIGGELFF. The CDR3 DNA is TGCGCCAGCAGCTTGGATATCGGCGGGGAGCTGTTTTTT. The chain uses TRBV5-1 and TRBJ2-2, with no clear D. Deletions cut 0 bases from V and 7 bases from J, with 7 bases between. This CDR3 spans 13 amino acids. Germline assignment: CDR1 SGHRS and CDR2 YFSETQ.